What follows describes a single T cell receptor (beta chain). The CDR3 sequence is 11 residues long. V was trimmed by 11 bases and J by 5 bases, leaving 12 bases between them. Original handling: Counts of nucleated cells, estimated from reference gene primer amplification, were obtained. Data came from immunoSEQ multiplex PCR; TCRdb stores just in-frame clones and leaves some out. The V and J calls and clone size were taken over from that table, and D and trimming were inferred from the DNA. This sample yields about 45,000 clones, of which around 89% are seen a single time; around 6.2% belongs to the top ten. This sample is drawn from a study of blood T cell repertoires in COVID-19. Study in general: Material from acute and convalescent COVID-19 was sourced from the United States, Italy and Spain. T cells, B-cell-depleted T cells, or PBMCs provided the cDNA or gDNA that served as material.

This TCR was recovered from a human donor in a cohort sampled during active COVID-19. Sample: peripheral blood. The V and J genes are TRBV12-3 or TRBV12-4 and TRBJ1-1, with no clear D. CDR3 residues: CASGVGTEAFF. CDR3 DNA: TGTGCCTCAGGCGTTGGGACTGAAGCTTTCTTT.